This TCR beta chain was captured by sequencing in a study of cytomegalovirus exposure and HLA in healthy donors. Primers for the PCR totalled 60 Vbeta and 13 Jbeta. Data came from immunoSEQ multiplex PCR; TCRdb stores just in-frame clones and leaves some out. In the table there are 150,000 to 200,000 clones, around 78% of which are singletons. A word on this clone: Its target is not known.

The CDR3 length is 19 residues. Germline V gene sequence: CDR1 MDHEN, CDR2 SYDVKM. V dropped 3 bases and J dropped 2; count of bases not matched to a gene: 11. Findings and limits, study-wide: Later, an analysis found that common viral pathogens appeared to be linked with several of the most significant clusters. Analysis performed later found more than 15,000 TCR beta sequences associated with HLA alleles at 0.05 false discovery rate.

Sequencing was performed on PBMCs. The TCR originated in a man aged 30 to 45 in good health and CMV-seronegative. The genes are TRBV28 and TRBJ2-5; TRBD2 aligns across 14 bases. As DNA, the CDR3 is TGTGCCAGCAGTTTGTCCGGGACTAGCGGGAGCATACGTCAAGAGACCCAGTACTTC. Translation: CASSLSGTSGSIRQETQYF. Filled out from reference TRBV28 and TRBJ2-5, the complete variable domain reads DVKVTQSSRYLVKRTGEKVFLECVQDMDHENMFWYRQDPGLGLRLIYFSYDVKMKEKGDIPEGYSVSREKKERFSLILESASTNQTSMYLCASSLSGTSGSIRQETQYFGPGTRLLVL.